This TCR beta chain was profiled in a study of neurological immune-mediated disorders. Study-wide findings and caveats: There was no clinical or MRI feature that showed an association with the multiple sclerosis repertoire cluster. No CDR3 amino acid sequences were shared by expanded clones across subjects, suggesting private repertoires in all groups.

This clonotype was detected ten times or more. Antigen specificity is unknown. The cDNA came from 5'RACE with 10-nucleotide random UMIs. TCRdb recomputed calls from the 5' RACE reads with MiXCR, one row per CDR3 protein. In the table there are about 74,000 distinct CDR3 sequences, around 5.5% of which are singletons. The source of this sequence is a man in his late teens or twenties with multiple sclerosis. Sequencing was carried out using PBMCs.

The CDR3 sequence is CATSRGTGGTDTQYF. CDR3 bases: TGTGCCACCAGCAGAGGGACAGGGGGCACAGATACGCAGTATTTT. The chain couples TRBV15 to TRBJ2-3, with 9 bases matching TRBD1. The J segment lost 1 base and the V segment lost 1 base, leaving 0 bases of the junction unmatched. CDR1 and CDR2 from the germline V gene are LNHNV and YYDKDF (reference sequence). This CDR3 comprises 15 residues.